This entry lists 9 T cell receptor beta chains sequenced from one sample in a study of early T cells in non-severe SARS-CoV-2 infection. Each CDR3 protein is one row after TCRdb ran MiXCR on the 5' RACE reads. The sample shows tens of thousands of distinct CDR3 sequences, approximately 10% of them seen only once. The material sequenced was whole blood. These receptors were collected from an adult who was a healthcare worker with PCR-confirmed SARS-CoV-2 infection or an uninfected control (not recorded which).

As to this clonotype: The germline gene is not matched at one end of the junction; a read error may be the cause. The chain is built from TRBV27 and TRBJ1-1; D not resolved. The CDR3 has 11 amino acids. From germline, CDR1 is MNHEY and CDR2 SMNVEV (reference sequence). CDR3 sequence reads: CASQLNFQWVF. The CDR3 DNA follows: TGTGCCAGCCAGCTTAACTTCCAGTGGGTCTTT.

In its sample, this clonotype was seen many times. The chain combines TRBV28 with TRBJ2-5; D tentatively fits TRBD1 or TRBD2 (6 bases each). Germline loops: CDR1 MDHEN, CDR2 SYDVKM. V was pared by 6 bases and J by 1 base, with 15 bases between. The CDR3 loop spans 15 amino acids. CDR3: CASSAGTGIQETQYF. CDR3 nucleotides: TGTGCCAGCAGCGCGGGAACAGGGATCCAAGAGACCCAGTACTTC.

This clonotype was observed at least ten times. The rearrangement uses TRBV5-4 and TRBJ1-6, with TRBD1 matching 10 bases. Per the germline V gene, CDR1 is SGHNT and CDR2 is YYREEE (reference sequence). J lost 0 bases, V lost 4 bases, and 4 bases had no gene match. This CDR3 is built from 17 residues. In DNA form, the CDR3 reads TGTGCCAGCAGCCTGGGGGACAGGGGCTCCTATAATTCACCCCTCCACTTT. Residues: CASSLGDRGSYNSPLHF.

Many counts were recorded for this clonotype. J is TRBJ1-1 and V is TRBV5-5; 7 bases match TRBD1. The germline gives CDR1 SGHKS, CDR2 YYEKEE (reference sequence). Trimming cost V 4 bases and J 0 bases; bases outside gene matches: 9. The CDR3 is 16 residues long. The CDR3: CASSPGGAALNTEAFF. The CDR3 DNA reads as TGTGCCAGCAGCCCAGGGGGGGCTGCGTTGAACACTGAAGCTTTCTTT.

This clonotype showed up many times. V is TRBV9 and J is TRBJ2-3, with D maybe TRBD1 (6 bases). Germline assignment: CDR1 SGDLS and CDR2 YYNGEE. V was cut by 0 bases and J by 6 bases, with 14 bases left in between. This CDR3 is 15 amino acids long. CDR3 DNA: TGTGCCAGCAGCGTAGGCACAGGGACAACGGATACGCAGTATTTT. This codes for CASSVGTGTTDTQYF.

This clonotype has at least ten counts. The CDR3 here is CASTLSLAGAGTDTQYF. CDR3 DNA: TGTGCCAGCACCCTGTCTCTAGCGGGGGCAGGCACAGATACGCAGTATTTT. The V call is TRBV6-5, the J call TRBJ2-3; TRBD2 matches at 10 bases. This CDR3 spans 17 amino acids. Germline assignment: CDR1 MNHEY and CDR2 SVGAGI. The ends lost 7 bases at V and 1 base at J; junction bases unmatched: 11.

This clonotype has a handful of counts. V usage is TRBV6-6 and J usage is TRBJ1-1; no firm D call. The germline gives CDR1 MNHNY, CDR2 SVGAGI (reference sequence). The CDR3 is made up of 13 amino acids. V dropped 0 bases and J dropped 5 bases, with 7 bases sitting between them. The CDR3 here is CASSYSTYTEAFF. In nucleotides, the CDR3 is TGTGCCAGCAGTTACTCCACCTATACTGAAGCTTTCTTT.

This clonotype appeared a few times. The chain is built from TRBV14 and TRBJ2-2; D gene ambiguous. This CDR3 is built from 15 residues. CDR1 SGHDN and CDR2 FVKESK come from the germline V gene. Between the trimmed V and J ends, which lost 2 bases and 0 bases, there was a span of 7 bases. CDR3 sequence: CASSQSVSNTGELFF. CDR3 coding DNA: TGTGCCAGCAGCCAATCAGTTTCGAACACCGGGGAGCTGTTTTTT.

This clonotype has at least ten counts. CDR3 region: CASNDLAGGRSTDTQYF. The CDR3, as DNA: TGTGCCAGCAATGATCTAGCGGGGGGGCGGTCGACAGATACGCAGTATTTT. The chain links TRBV27 to TRBJ2-3, with 12 positions matching TRBD2. This CDR3 has 17 residues. CDR1 and CDR2 from the germline V gene are MNHEY and SMNVEV (reference sequence). With V trimmed by 7 bases and J by 3 bases, 11 bases remained unmatched.